This T cell receptor beta chain came from a study of blood T cell repertoires in COVID-19. Study background: Recovery among Cohort 3 donors was established by two negative PCRs, clearance, or symptom resolution. The origin of the acute and convalescent COVID-19 samples was the United States, Italy and Spain.

Grouping used clinical history reported by participants in a survey and questionnaire. V was clipped by 5 bases and J by 4 bases, with 9 bases between them. There are 12 residues in the CDR3. Per the germline V gene, CDR1 is ENHRY and CDR2 is SYGVKD. In the original workflow: Amplification of reference gene primers was used by the study to estimate nucleated cell counts. Data came from immunoSEQ multiplex PCR; TCRdb stores just in-frame clones and leaves some out. V, J and clone size reflect that table, while D and trimming were determined from the DNA. Among hundreds of thousands of clones, about 86% were seen once, and the ten largest hold 3% to 3.5%.

The J gene is TRBJ2-7, the V gene TRBV10-3, with D possibly TRBD1 on 6 matching bases. The sequence derives from a woman between 45 and 65 years old in a cohort exposed to, infected with or recovered from COVID-19 (not recorded which). The sequenced sample consisted of PBMCs or T cells enriched from blood (not recorded which). The CDR3 is CAISSQGYEQYF. The CDR3 region has the DNA TGTGCCATCAGTTCACAGGGATACGAGCAGTACTTC.